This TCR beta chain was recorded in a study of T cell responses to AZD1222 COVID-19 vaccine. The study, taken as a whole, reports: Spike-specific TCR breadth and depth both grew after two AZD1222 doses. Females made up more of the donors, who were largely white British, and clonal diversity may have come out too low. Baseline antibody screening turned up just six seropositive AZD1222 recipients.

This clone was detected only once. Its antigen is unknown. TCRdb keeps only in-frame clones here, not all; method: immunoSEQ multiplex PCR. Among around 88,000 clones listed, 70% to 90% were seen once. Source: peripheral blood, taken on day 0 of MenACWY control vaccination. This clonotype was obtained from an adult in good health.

CDR3 nucleotides: TGTGCCAGCACCCCCCTGGCAGGTAAAAATGAAGCTTTCTTT. Its protein product is CASTPLAGKNEAFF. This sequence joins TRBV6-5 and TRBJ1-1; the D is unclear. CDR3 size: 14 residues. V lost 7 bases and J lost 7, with 19 bases in between. Germline CDR1 MNHEY, CDR2 SVGAGI.